The present T cell receptor beta chain was sequenced within a study of Tregs in tolerant kidney transplant recipients (dated by TCRdb to between 2019 and 2020). About the investigation overall: Additional Treg samples were obtained by sorting recipient CD4+CD25+CD127- cells from a roughly three-day mixed lymphocyte reaction with belatacept, in some cases after a subsequent roughly five-day donor restimulation. The study applied TCRbeta sequencing to find donor-specific regulatory T cells before combined kidney and bone marrow transplantation and then followed those same cells after transplant. During sorting of primary belatacept mixed lymphocyte reaction cultures, recipient cells were distinguished from donor cells with antibodies. In a few healthy controls, several methods of expanding Tregs specific for an allogeneic donor were compared by TCRbeta repertoire sequencing. The research as a whole found: Biological reproducibility was not directly addressed, though technical replication error appeared minimal. The most biologically relevant and donor-specific TCRbeta repertoire appeared to be identified by expanding Tregs with activated donor B cells. The study was limited by small patient numbers, and the findings need validation in larger populations and under other immunosuppression protocols.

The junction shows trimming of 8 bases on V and 5 bases on J, plus 10 bases between the germline ends. Including the terminal cysteine and phenylalanine, the CDR3 comprises 12 residues. Only CDR3 DNA remains: 36 bases, in frame from the first base. Based on the germline V gene (reference sequence), the CDR1 and CDR2 sequences are MNHEY and SMNVEV. This clone was detected once. Its cognate antigen has yet to be identified. No base-level quality is on record; no much larger clone is a single base apart. Healthy control blood was obtained either as purchased buffy coats or from healthy volunteers. Healthy control blood was processed to PBMCs by Ficoll density gradient and cryopreserved, and patient PBMCs were collected before and after transplant. For TCRbeta CDR3 sequencing, genomic DNA was extracted from sorted cells using the QIAGEN DNeasy Blood and Tissue Kit. Through immunoSEQ, high-throughput TCRbeta CDR3 sequencing was done commercially, including PCR amplification with internal controls and bias correction. Concerning the study's data processing: Unique productive TCRbeta sequences were defined by CDR3 nucleotide sequence when primers matched and otherwise by CDR3 amino acid sequence together with Vbeta and Jbeta genes. A sequence was defined as donor-reactive if the sequence was expanded at least 5-fold in CFSE-low cells compared with unstimulated cells and had a frequency of at least 0.01% in CFSE-low cells. Jensen-Shannon divergence calculated on the top 100 TCRbeta sequences ranked by frequency was used to measure repertoire divergence. For any sample with multiple sequencing runs, sorting error was corrected in each run separately before the runs were pooled. TCRdb obtained this table from immuneACCESS and retained in-frame rearrangements with V and J assigned. These tables miss some clones; where compared with another copy, unresolved V genes account for less than half of the shortfall, and the remainder is unexplained. V and J calls plus clone size are reproduced from that table; the DNA served to infer D and trimming. The sample table contains under 45,000 clones; only one count was recorded for about 95% of them. The top ten hold around 0.38% of the sample.

Sequenced: Tregs from blood cultured with allogeneic cells. This sequence originates from a human donor in good health. The rearranged chain carries TRBV27 and TRBJ2-1; no D gene is confidently identified. The encoded CDR3 is CASAKWDNEQFF. At the DNA level, the sequence is TGTGCCAGCGCTAAGTGGGACAATGAGCAGTTCTTC.